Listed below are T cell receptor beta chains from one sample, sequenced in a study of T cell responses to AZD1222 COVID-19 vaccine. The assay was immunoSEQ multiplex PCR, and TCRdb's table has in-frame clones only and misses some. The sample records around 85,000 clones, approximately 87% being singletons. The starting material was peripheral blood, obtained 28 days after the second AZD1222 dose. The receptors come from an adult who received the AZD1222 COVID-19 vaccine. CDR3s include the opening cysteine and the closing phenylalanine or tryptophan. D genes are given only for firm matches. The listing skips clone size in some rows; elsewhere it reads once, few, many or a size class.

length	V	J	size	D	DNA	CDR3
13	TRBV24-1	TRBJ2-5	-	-	TGTGCCACCAGGTCAGGATATCAAGAGACCCAGTACTTC	CATRSGYQETQYF
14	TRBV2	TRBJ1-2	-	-	TGTGCCAGCAGTGAAGCATCGCGAGGGGGGAGCTACACCTTC	CASSEASRGGSYTF
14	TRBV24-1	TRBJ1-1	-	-	TGTGCCACCAGTGACTCATGGACGGGGGCTGAAGCTTTCTTT	CATSDSWTGAEAFF
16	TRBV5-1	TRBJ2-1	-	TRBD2	TGCGCCAGCAGCTTGTTTAGCGGGGGATCCTACAATGAGCAGTTCTTC	CASSLFSGGSYNEQFF
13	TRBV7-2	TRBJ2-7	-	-	TGTGCCAGCAGCTTACCGGGCTCCTACGAGCAGTACTTC	CASSLPGSYEQYF
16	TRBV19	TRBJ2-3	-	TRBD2	TGTGCCAGTACCGCCGGGACTAGCGGGGGGCGGAATACGCAGTATTTT	CASTAGTSGGRNTQYF
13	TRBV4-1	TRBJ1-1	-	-	TGCGCCAGCAGTCCGTTTAAGGACACTGAAGCTTTCTTT	CASSPFKDTEAFF
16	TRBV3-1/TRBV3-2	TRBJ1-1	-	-	TGTGCCAGCAGCCAACTCCGGGGGCGGGGGCGCACTGAAGCTTTCTTT	CASSQLRGRGRTEAFF
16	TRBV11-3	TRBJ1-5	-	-	TGTGCCAGCAGCTTAGATGACCCGGGAAGCAATCAGCCCCAGCATTTT	CASSLDDPGSNQPQHF
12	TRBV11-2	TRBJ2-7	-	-	TGTGCCAGCTCCGGGACTGCCTTGGAGCAGTACTTC	CASSGTALEQYF
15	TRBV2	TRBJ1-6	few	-	TGTGCCAGCAGTGAACAGCGACGGAGCAATTCACCCCTCCACTTT	CASSEQRRSNSPLHF
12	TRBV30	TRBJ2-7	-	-	TGTGCCTGGAGTGTACCGATCCACGAGCAGTACTTC	CAWSVPIHEQYF
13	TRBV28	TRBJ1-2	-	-	TGTGCCCTCCGGGACGTAGCTAACTATGGCTACACCTTC	CALRDVANYGYTF
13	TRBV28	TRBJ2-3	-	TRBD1	TGTGCCAGCCGGACAGGAGTCACAGATACGCAGTATTTT	CASRTGVTDTQYF
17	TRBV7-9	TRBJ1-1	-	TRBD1	TGTGCCAGCAGCTTAGCGGGACAGGGGTTATTCGTCACTGAAGCTTTCTTT	CASSLAGQGLFVTEAFF
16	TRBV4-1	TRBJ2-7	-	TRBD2	TGCGCCAGCAGCCAAGACTTCCAGCGGGGGGTATACGAGCAGTACTTC	CASSQDFQRGVYEQYF
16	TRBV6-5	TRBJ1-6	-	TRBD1	TGTGCCAGCAGTTACCGGGTCGTCAGGGGGTGGTCACCCCTCCACTTT	CASSYRVVRGWSPLHF
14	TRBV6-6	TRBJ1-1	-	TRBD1	TGTGCCAGCAACCCACAGGGGGCAGGCACTGAAGCTTTCTTT	CASNPQGAGTEAFF
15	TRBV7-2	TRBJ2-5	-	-	TGTGCCAGCAGCTTAGCGCCAGGGCTCCAAGAGACCCAGTACTTC	CASSLAPGLQETQYF
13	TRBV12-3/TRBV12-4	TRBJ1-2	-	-	TGTGCCAGCTCCCTATCAGGGAACTATGGCTACACCTTC	CASSLSGNYGYTF
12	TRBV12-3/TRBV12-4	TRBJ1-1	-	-	TGTGCCAGCAGTAGCCCATGGGGTGAAGCTTTCTTT	CASSSPWGEAFF
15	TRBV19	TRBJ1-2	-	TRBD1	TGTGCCAGTAGTATAAGCGGGACAGGCGGCTATGGCTACACCTTC	CASSISGTGGYGYTF
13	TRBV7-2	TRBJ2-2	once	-	TGTGCCAGCAGCCCACGCACTCCCGGGCAGCTGTTTTTT	CASSPRTPGQLFF
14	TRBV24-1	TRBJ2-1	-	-	TGTGCCACCAGTGGGAGGGGGCCGTACAATGAGCAGTTCTTC	CATSGRGPYNEQFF
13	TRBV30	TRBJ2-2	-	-	TGTGCCTGGGGGGACGGGAACACCGGGGAGCTGTTTTTT	CAWGDGNTGELFF
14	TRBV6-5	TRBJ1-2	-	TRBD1	TGTGCCAGCAGCCATACGGACAGGGATTATGGCTACACCTTC	CASSHTDRDYGYTF
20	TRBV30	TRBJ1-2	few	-	TGTGCCTGGAGTAAGATGGGACCTCAGGGAAACCTGAGAAGATGGGGTGGCTACACCTTC	CAWSKMGPQGNLRRWGGYTF
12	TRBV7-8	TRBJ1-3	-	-	TGTGCCAGCAGCCCGGGCGGAAACACCATATATTTT	CASSPGGNTIYF
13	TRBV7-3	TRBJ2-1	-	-	TGTGCCAGCAGCTTAACCTCCCTGAATGAGCAGTTCTTC	CASSLTSLNEQFF
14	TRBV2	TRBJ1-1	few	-	TGTGCCAGCAGTGCCCAACAGGGGAACACTGAAGCTTTCTTT	CASSAQQGNTEAFF
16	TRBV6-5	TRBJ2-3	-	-	TGTGCCAGCAGTTACTCGAAGGAGCTAGCTATAGATACGCAGTATTTT	CASSYSKELAIDTQYF
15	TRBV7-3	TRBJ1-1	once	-	TGTGCCAGCAGCTGGACAACCCAAGGGGGCACTGAAGCTTTCTTT	CASSWTTQGGTEAFF
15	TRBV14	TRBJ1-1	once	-	TGTGCCAGCAGCCTTCGGGGCGGGAGTAGGACTGAAGCTTTCTTT	CASSLRGGSRTEAFF
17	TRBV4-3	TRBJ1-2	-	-	TGCGCCAGCAGCCAAGAATGGCGGACTGAACTAAACTATGGCTACACCTTC	CASSQEWRTELNYGYTF
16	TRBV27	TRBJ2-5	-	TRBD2	TGTGCCAGCATCCCAACGGGACTAGCGGAAAAAAAGACCCAGTACTTC	CASIPTGLAEKKTQYF
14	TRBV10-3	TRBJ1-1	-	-	TGTGCCACCGTCGGGGGGGCAGTGAACACTGAAGCTTTCTTT	CATVGGAVNTEAFF
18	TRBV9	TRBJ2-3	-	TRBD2	TGTGCCAGCAGCGCCGGGAGACTAGCGGGTTCTAACACAGATACGCAGTATTTT	CASSAGRLAGSNTDTQYF
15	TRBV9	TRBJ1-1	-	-	TGTGCCAGCAGCGTAAGTTCGACCAGGAACACTGAAGCTTTCTTT	CASSVSSTRNTEAFF
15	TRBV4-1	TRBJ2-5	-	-	TGCGCCAGCAGCCAAGATGGCCTCTCGCAAGAGACCCAGTACTTC	CASSQDGLSQETQYF
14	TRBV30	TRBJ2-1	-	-	TGTGCCTGGAGAACGGGACATACCGACAATGAGCAGTTCTTC	CAWRTGHTDNEQFF
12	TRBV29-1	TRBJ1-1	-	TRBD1	TGCAGCGTGCCTACAGGGGGGGCGGAAGCTTTCTTT	CSVPTGGAEAFF
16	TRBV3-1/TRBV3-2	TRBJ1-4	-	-	TGTGCCAGCAGCCAAGCCGAGAGGGGCCTAAATGAAAAACTGTTTTTT	CASSQAERGLNEKLFF
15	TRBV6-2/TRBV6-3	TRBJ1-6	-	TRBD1	TGTGCCAGCAGTTGGATGGGACAGGGGAATTCACCCCTCCACTTT	CASSWMGQGNSPLHF
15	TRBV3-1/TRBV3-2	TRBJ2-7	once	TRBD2	TGTGCCAGCAGCCAAGACGGGGGGACCTCCTACGAGCAGTACTTC	CASSQDGGTSYEQYF
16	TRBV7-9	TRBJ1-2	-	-	TGTGCCAGCAGCTTAATGGGCGGCGTTACTGAATATGGCTACACCTTC	CASSLMGGVTEYGYTF
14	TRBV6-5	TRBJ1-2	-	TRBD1	TGTGCCAGCAGCCAGGGGGCGGGCGGCTATGGCTACACCTTC	CASSQGAGGYGYTF
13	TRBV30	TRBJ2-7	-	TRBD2	TGTGCCTGGGGCGGGGAGGGTGGATACGAGCAGTACTTC	CAWGGEGGYEQYF
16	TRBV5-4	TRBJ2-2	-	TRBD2	TGTGCCAGCAGCCAACGACTAGCTTCGAACACCGGGGAGCTGTTTTTT	CASSQRLASNTGELFF